The 14 T cell receptor beta chains below come from one sample, sequenced in a study of human T cells and chemical hapten exposure. TCRdb processed the RACE reads anew with MiXCR; each CDR3 protein has one entry. The data hold 65,000 or so distinct CDR3 sequences, with approximately 6.1% observed a single time. Indicated time point: healthy volunteer bleed at 6 weeks. Total RNA was isolated from unfractionated whole blood. The sample was whole blood. These receptors all come from a female donor in good health. Some clones in this sample may be carry-over from other donors' samples.

This clonotype was found a few times. The rearrangement uses TRBV3-1 and TRBJ2-2; 7 positions match TRBD2. CDR3 size: 19 residues. The germline gives CDR1 LGHDT, CDR2 YNNKEL (reference sequence). V trimming: 2 bases; J trimming: 5 bases; junction bases outside the gene matches: 17. DNA of the CDR3: TGTGCCAGCAGCCAAAGGGGTGGCGGGAGTCTGAGTTTGACCGGGGAGCTGTTTTTT. This encodes CASSQRGGGSLSLTGELFF. The variable domain in full, completed from reference TRBV3-1 and TRBJ2-2, reads DTAVSQTPKYLVTQMGNDKSIKCEQNLGHDTMYWYKQDSKKFLKIMFSYNNKELIINETVPNRFSPKSPDKAHLNLHINSLELGDSAVYFCASSQRGGGSLSLTGELFFGEGSRLTVL.

The chain is built from TRBV11-3 and TRBJ2-5; TRBD2 aligns across 11 bases. V dropped 0 bases and J dropped 5; count of bases not matched to a gene: 11. Germline CDR1 is SGHNT and CDR2 is YENEEA. The CDR3 extends over 18 amino acids. The DNA for the CDR3 is TGTGCCAGCAGCTTAGATTTCGAGACTAGCGGGAATACGGAGACCCAGTACTTC. This encodes CASSLDFETSGNTETQYF.

This clonotype has at least ten counts. The rearrangement links TRBV5-1 to TRBJ2-1; D is undetermined. The CDR3 sequence is 15 residues long. V dropped 0 bases and J dropped 0 bases, with 7 bases sitting between them. Germline CDR1 SGHRS, CDR2 YFSETQ. The CDR3 DNA sequence: TGCGCCAGCAGCTTGGGACTGAACTCCTACAATGAGCAGTTCTTC. Translated: CASSLGLNSYNEQFF.

This clonotype was counted ten times or more. The chain uses TRBV3-1 and TRBJ2-1; TRBD2 might be the D (6 bases). Per germline, CDR1 LGHDT and CDR2 YNNKEL (reference sequence). The length of the CDR3 is 14 residues. Deletions cut 0 bases from V and 5 bases from J, with 8 bases between. The CDR3 DNA reads as TGTGCCAGCAGCCAAGAAGGAGGGCACAATGAGCAGTTCTTC. This gives the protein CASSQEGGHNEQFF.

This clonotype was recorded many times. CDR3 region: CASGGNLNTEAFF. The CDR3 nucleotides are TGTGCTAGTGGAGGAAACCTGAACACTGAAGCTTTCTTT. V and J are TRBV12-5 and TRBJ1-1; D ambiguous. Germline assignment: CDR1 LGHNT and CDR2 FRNRAP. The CDR3 is made up of 13 amino acids. Trimming cost V 6 bases and J 0 bases, with 8 bases left between them.

The chain recombines TRBV3-1 with TRBJ2-2, with D uncertain. Germline CDR1 and CDR2: LGHDT and YNNKEL (reference sequence). Trimming took off 2 bases at V and 4 bases at J, with 8 bases between the two ends. CDR3 size: 14 residues. The CDR3 DNA reads as TGTGCCAGCAGCCAAACACAGAGCACCGGGGAGCTGTTTTTT. Translation: CASSQTQSTGELFF.

This clonotype is medium-sized within its sample. The chain joins TRBV19 to TRBJ1-6; D ambiguous. Trimming stripped 4 bases from V and 5 bases from J, with 12 bases between. The length of the CDR3 is 15 residues. The germline V gene encodes CDR1 LNHDA and CDR2 SQIVND (reference sequence). The CDR3 DNA sequence: TGTGCCAGTAGTAATCTGGCAGAAGATAATTCACCCCTCCACTTT. Amino acid sequence: CASSNLAEDNSPLHF.

In its sample, this clonotype was seen many times. V is TRBV19 and J is TRBJ1-5; unclear D gene. Trimming removed 6 bases from V and 0 bases from J, with 15 bases in between. The CDR3 is 16 residues long. The germline V gene encodes CDR1 LNHDA and CDR2 SQIVND (reference sequence). The CDR3 reads CASSFSPDNSNQPQHF. CDR3 bases: TGTGCCAGTAGCTTTAGTCCCGACAATAGCAATCAGCCCCAGCATTTT.

V gene TRBV21-1 combines with J gene TRBJ2-7; TRBD1 is taken as the D call from the table, unchecked against the DNA. TRBV21-1 is assigned pseudogene status. This CDR3 contains 14 residues. CDR3 residues: CASIPPDRLHEQYF. CDR3 bases: TGTGCCAGCATCCCCCCGGACAGGTTGCACGAGCAGTACTTC.

This clonotype has just a few counts. CDR3 nucleotide sequence: TGTGCCAGCAGCGCAGGACACCATCAAGAGACCCAGTACTTC. This codes for CASSAGHHQETQYF. The chain is built from TRBV21-1 and TRBJ2-5; the D call TRBD1 from the table was never checked on the DNA. TRBV21-1 is shown as a pseudogene. The CDR3 runs 14 residues.

This clonotype was detected ten times or more. V is TRBV12-3 or TRBV12-4 and J is TRBJ1-1; D is uncertain. V was trimmed by 6 bases and J by 3 bases, leaving 14 bases between them. This CDR3 is built from 14 residues. The CDR3 nucleotides read TGTGCCAGCAGCCGGAGGATTGCCGACACTGAAGCTTTCTTT. This translates into CASSRRIADTEAFF.

This clonotype was observed many times. This chain uses TRBV15 with TRBJ2-1; 7 nucleotides line up with TRBD1. The CDR3 loop spans 15 amino acids. The junction had 10 bases not matched to a gene; V was cut back by 5 bases and J by 6 bases. CDR1 is LNHNV, CDR2 YYDKDF, per germline (reference sequence). The CDR3 bases are TGTGCCACCAGCCGACCCGGGACAGCAAGCAATGAGCAGTTCTTC. Its translation is CATSRPGTASNEQFF.

This clonotype has at least ten counts. This chain links TRBV7-3 with TRBJ2-6; 11 positions agree with TRBD2. J was trimmed by 1 base and V by 2 bases; bases with no gene match: 4. CDR3 size: 18 residues. Germline-derived CDR1 and CDR2 are SGHTA and FQGTGA. This CDR3 reads CASSLRLAGGSGANVLTF. The CDR3 DNA follows: TGTGCCAGCAGCTTACGGCTAGCGGGAGGTTCTGGGGCCAACGTCCTGACTTTC.

In this sample, this clonotype turned up many times. The gene calls are TRBV29-1 and TRBJ2-7; 10 bases fit TRBD1. This CDR3 spans 16 amino acids. Germline trimming cut 2 bases from V and 5 bases from J; bases unmatched to any gene: 12. The germline CDR1 and CDR2 sequences are SQVTM and ANQGSEA. For the CDR3, the DNA is TGCAGCGTTGAAAACCTGCCCGGGACAGGGGTGCACGAGCAGTACTTC. It yields the protein CSVENLPGTGVHEQYF.